This is a list of T cell receptor beta chains from one sample in a study of T cell changes during pregnancy in multiple sclerosis. Method: immunoSEQ multiplex PCR; TCRdb's copy keeps in-frame clones and lacks some. The top ten clones hold more than 2% of a sample with about 59,000 clones, over 90% of them seen once. Sequencing was performed on CD8+ T cells from peripheral blood mononuclear cells, taken in the third trimester of pregnancy. These receptors were obtained from a female donor with multiple sclerosis, enrolled in a pregnancy study. Both conserved end residues are part of each CDR3. Fields, in order: V gene, J gene, D gene, clone size, CDR3 DNA, CDR3 protein. A D gene is named only where the DNA matches it firmly. Expanded clones are given a class, and other clones once, few, many or no size at all.

>TRBV7-8|TRBJ2-7|TRBD2|.
TGTGCCAGCAGCTTAGATTCTAGCGGGAGCTACGAGCAGTACTTC
CASSLDSSGSYEQYF
>TRBV27|TRBJ2-1|.|.
TGTGCCAGCAGTTCCGGAACTAGCTCCTACAATGAGCAGTTCTTC
CASSSGTSSYNEQFF
>TRBV13|TRBJ2-7|TRBD2|.
TGTGCCAGCCACCACTCGACTAGCGGGAGGGACGAGCAGTACTTC
CASHHSTSGRDEQYF
>TRBV5-4|TRBJ2-3|TRBD2|.
TGTGCCAGCAGCTTGGTAGCGGGAGTGAGCACAGATACGCAGTATTTT
CASSLVAGVSTDTQYF
>TRBV29-1|TRBJ1-2|TRBD1|.
TGCAGCGCCAGACAGGGGAGATCTGGCTACACCTTC
CSARQGRSGYTF
>TRBV28|TRBJ1-5|.|.
TGTGCCAGCACCCCGGACAGCCAGCCCCAGCATTTT
CASTPDSQPQHF
>TRBV19|TRBJ1-4|TRBD1|.
TGTGCCAGTACCTCAGGGGGTAATGAAAAACTGTTTTTT
CASTSGGNEKLFF
>TRBV5-1|TRBJ2-6|TRBD2|.
TGCGCCAGCAGCTCGGGACTAGCGGGAGGGCGGAGTGGGGCCAACGTCCTGACTTTC
CASSSGLAGGRSGANVLTF
>TRBV5-1|TRBJ2-1|.|.
TGCGCCAGCAGCTTGGCTGGCAGCGTCTCCTACAATGAGCAGTTCTTC
CASSLAGSVSYNEQFF
>TRBV30|TRBJ2-5|TRBD2|.
TGTGCCGCGGGGCCAGCGGGAGAAGAGACCCAGTACTTC
CAAGPAGEETQYF
>TRBV7-2|TRBJ2-7|TRBD1|.
TGTGCCAGCAGCTTAGGGACAGGGGCGCCCGAGCAGTACTTC
CASSLGTGAPEQYF
>TRBV19|TRBJ2-1|.|.
TGTGCCAGTAGAGACAGAACCTACAATGAGCAGTTCTTC
CASRDRTYNEQFF
>TRBV2|TRBJ2-3|TRBD2|.
TGTGCCAGCAGTAGGCCTAGCGGGTTCGGTTTGACAGATACGCAGTATTTT
CASSRPSGFGLTDTQYF
>TRBV7-8|TRBJ2-7|TRBD2|.
TGTGCCAGCAGGGCCGGGACTAGCGGGACGGCACTCTCCTACGAGCAGTACTTC
CASRAGTSGTALSYEQYF
>TRBV13|TRBJ2-7|TRBD2|.
TGTGCCAGCAGCTTAGGAGGGACTAGCGGCTACGAGCAGTACTTC
CASSLGGTSGYEQYF
>TRBV4-1|TRBJ2-1|.|.
TGCGCCAGCAGCCAAGTCTCCTTAAATGAGCAGTTCTTC
CASSQVSLNEQFF
>TRBV27|TRBJ1-1|TRBD1|.
TGTGCCAGCAGTCCCCGACAGGGTGGCAGGACTGAAGCTTTCTTT
CASSPRQGGRTEAFF
>TRBV12-5|TRBJ1-1|.|.
TGTGCTAGTGGTTTGCCGACAGGTTCGAACACTGAAGCTTTCTTT
CASGLPTGSNTEAFF
>TRBV6-6|TRBJ2-2|TRBD2|.
TGTGCCAGCAGTCCCGGGGGGGTATACACCGGGGAGCTGTTTTTT
CASSPGGVYTGELFF
>TRBV11-2|TRBJ1-1|.|.
TGTGCCAGCAGCTTCGAGACGAGACGGGGGGCGTCAGCTTTCTTT
CASSFETRRGASAFF
>TRBV9|TRBJ2-1|.|.
TGTGCCAGCAGCGTAGCTAGCGTGCCCTACAATGAGCAGTTCTTC
CASSVASVPYNEQFF
>TRBV6-4|TRBJ2-7|TRBD2|.
TGTGCCAGTCGATTGACTAGCGGCTACTCCTACGAGCAGTACTTC
CASRLTSGYSYEQYF
>TRBV5-1|TRBJ2-1|.|.
TGCGCCAGCAAAGTCGGGGTCGGGGGTTATGAGCAGTTCTTC
CASKVGVGGYEQFF
>TRBV19|TRBJ1-5|.|.
TGTGCCAGTACCGAGGAGATGAGGGGGTTGCATCAGCCCCAGCATTTT
CASTEEMRGLHQPQHF
>TRBV4-1|TRBJ1-2|TRBD1|.
TGCGCCAGCAGCCCACATTCCCGGACAGGGGTGAATGGCTACACCTTC
CASSPHSRTGVNGYTF
>TRBV7-8|TRBJ2-3|.|.
TGTGCCAGCAGCCCCCCCCCGGGGGTTGATACGCAGTATTTT
CASSPPPGVDTQYF
>TRBV11-3|TRBJ2-1|.|.
TGTGCCAGCAGCTTAGGCGGACAGATATTCGATGAGCAGTTCTTC
CASSLGGQIFDEQFF
>TRBV27|TRBJ1-1|TRBD1|.
TGTGCCAGTAACAGGGGGCCGAACACTGAAGCTTTCTTT
CASNRGPNTEAFF
>TRBV28|TRBJ1-2|.|.
TGTGCCAGCAGCCCCGGAGACCGCTATGGCTACACCTTC
CASSPGDRYGYTF
>TRBV7-9|TRBJ2-3|TRBD2|.
TGTGCCAGCAGCTATACTAGCGTTGCGACAGATACGCAGTATTTT
CASSYTSVATDTQYF
>TRBV28|TRBJ1-3|.|.
TGTGCCAGCAGCCAAAGAGGGTCCGGAAACACCATATATTTT
CASSQRGSGNTIYF
>TRBV7-8|TRBJ2-7|.|.
TGTGCCAGCAGCTTAAAGGCGCTAAGTACAGTCTACTACGAGCAGTACTTC
CASSLKALSTVYYEQYF
>TRBV5-6|TRBJ2-1|TRBD2|.
TGTGCCAGCAGCTTGGCCCTAGCGGGAGGGATCAATGAGCAGTTCTTC
CASSLALAGGINEQFF
>TRBV28|TRBJ1-1|TRBD1|.
TGTGCCAGCAGTTACGGGACAGGGGGCTTCGCTGAAGCTTTCTTT
CASSYGTGGFAEAFF
>TRBV19|TRBJ1-2|.|.
TGTGCCAGTAGTCGGGGGGGCTATGGCTACACCTTC
CASSRGGYGYTF
>TRBV7-9|TRBJ2-1|TRBD1|.
TGTGCCAGCAGCTTCGTGGACAGGGCTTACAATGAGCAGTTCTTC
CASSFVDRAYNEQFF
>TRBV7-9|TRBJ1-2|TRBD1|.
TGTGCCAGCAGCTCCGGGACAGGGTCTGTCGGCTACACCTTC
CASSSGTGSVGYTF
>TRBV29-1|TRBJ2-1|TRBD2|.
TGCAGCGGGCTAGGACTAGCGGGAGGGCCGGCTGAGCAGTTCTTC
CSGLGLAGGPAEQFF
>TRBV27|TRBJ2-3|TRBD2|.
TGTGCCAGCAGGCCCGGGACTACCTCTCGGCATGGAACGCAGTATTTT
CASRPGTTSRHGTQYF
>TRBV6-5|TRBJ1-3|.|.
TGTGCCAGCAGTTACTCGAGGGCTACCCCTGGAAACACCATATATTTT
CASSYSRATPGNTIYF
>TRBV6-6|TRBJ1-4|TRBD1|.
TGTGCCAGCAGCGAACCGACAGGGTCTAATGAAAAACTGTTTTTT
CASSEPTGSNEKLFF
>TRBV27|TRBJ2-1|TRBD1|.
TGTGCCAGCAGAGGGGGCGATGAGCAGTTCTTC
CASRGGDEQFF
>TRBV19|TRBJ2-7|.|.
TGTGCCAGTAGTATAGATGGCAGAAGACAAAGGCCCTACGAGCAGTACTTC
CASSIDGRRQRPYEQYF
>TRBV9|TRBJ1-1|TRBD1|.
TGTGCCAGCAGCGCAGGGGGGTGGACTGAAGCTTTCTTT
CASSAGGWTEAFF
>TRBV5-1|TRBJ2-5|TRBD1|.
TGCGCCAGCAGCTTTAAGACAGGGGTCGGGGAGACCCAGTACTTC
CASSFKTGVGETQYF
>TRBV7-6|TRBJ2-2|TRBD2|once
TGTGCCAGCAGCTTAGAGGGCGGGAGTTCGAACACCGGGGAGCTGTTTTTT
CASSLEGGSSNTGELFF
>TRBV9|TRBJ2-5|.|once
TGTGCCAGCAGCGTAGGCGGGGCACGAGGGGAGACCCAGTACTTC
CASSVGGARGETQYF
>TRBV7-9|TRBJ1-5|TRBD1|.
TGTGCCAGCAGCAGGACAGGGTCGAATCAGCCCCAGCATTTT
CASSRTGSNQPQHF
>TRBV4-1|TRBJ2-3|.|.
TGCGCCAGCAGCCATGAGGCGCGGCCCCCAGATACGCAGTATTTT
CASSHEARPPDTQYF
>TRBV5-1|TRBJ1-1|.|.
TGCGCCAGCAGCTCCGGGGGCACTGAAGCTTTCTTT
CASSSGGTEAFF
>TRBV5-1|TRBJ2-7|.|.
TGCGCCAGCAGCTTGGAGGCGGATGAGCAGTACTTC
CASSLEADEQYF
>TRBV7-2|TRBJ1-2|.|.
TGTGCCAGCAGCTTAGGGGGCCAGGGCCATGGCTACACCTTC
CASSLGGQGHGYTF
>TRBV27|TRBJ2-7|.|.
TGTGCCAGCAGTACCGACAGCTCCTACGAGCAGTACTTC
CASSTDSSYEQYF
>TRBV28|TRBJ1-5|TRBD1|.
TGTGCCAGCAGTCCGGACAGGGGGGTTAGTGGCAATCAGCCCCAGCATTTT
CASSPDRGVSGNQPQHF